The subject of this entry is one T cell receptor beta chain. What it recognizes is unknown. This specimen belongs to a study of CD4+ T cells in melanoma. Findings and limits, study-wide: CD8+ T cell, macrophage and B cell function reportedly correlated with neoantigen-specific CD4+ T cells.

The CDR3 consists of 13 residues. Deletions cut 2 bases from V and 7 bases from J, with 11 bases between. Germline V CDR1 and CDR2: SGHTA, FQGTGA. Only in-frame clones appear in the TCRdb table, and some are missing; sequencing was by immunoSEQ multiplex PCR. Here the sample spans around 100,000 clones, about 90% being singletons. This chain connects TRBV7-3 to TRBJ1-2; D is ambiguous. The TCR comes from a human donor with melanoma. Sequenced sample: peripheral blood. The CDR3 DNA sequence: TGTGCCAGCAGCTTACGGCCGGAACGTGGCTACACCTTC. Translation gives CASSLRPERGYTF.